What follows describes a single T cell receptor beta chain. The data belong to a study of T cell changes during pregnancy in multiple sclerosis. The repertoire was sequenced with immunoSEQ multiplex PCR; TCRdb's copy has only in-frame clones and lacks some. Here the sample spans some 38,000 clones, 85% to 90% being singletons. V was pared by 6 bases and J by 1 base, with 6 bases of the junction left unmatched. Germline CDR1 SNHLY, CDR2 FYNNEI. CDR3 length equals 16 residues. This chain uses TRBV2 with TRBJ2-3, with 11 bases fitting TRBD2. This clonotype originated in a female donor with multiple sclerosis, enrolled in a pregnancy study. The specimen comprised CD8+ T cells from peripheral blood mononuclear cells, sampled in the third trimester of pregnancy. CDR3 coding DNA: TGTGCCAGCAGATCACTAGCGGGGGATGGCACAGATACGCAGTATTTT. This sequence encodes CASRSLAGDGTDTQYF. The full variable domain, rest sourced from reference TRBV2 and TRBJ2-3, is EPEVTQTPSHQVTQMGQEVILRCVPISNHLYFYWYRQILGQKVEFLVSFYNNEISEKSEIFDDQFSVERPDGSNFTLKIRSTKLEDSAMYFCASRSLAGDGTDTQYFGPGTRLTVL.